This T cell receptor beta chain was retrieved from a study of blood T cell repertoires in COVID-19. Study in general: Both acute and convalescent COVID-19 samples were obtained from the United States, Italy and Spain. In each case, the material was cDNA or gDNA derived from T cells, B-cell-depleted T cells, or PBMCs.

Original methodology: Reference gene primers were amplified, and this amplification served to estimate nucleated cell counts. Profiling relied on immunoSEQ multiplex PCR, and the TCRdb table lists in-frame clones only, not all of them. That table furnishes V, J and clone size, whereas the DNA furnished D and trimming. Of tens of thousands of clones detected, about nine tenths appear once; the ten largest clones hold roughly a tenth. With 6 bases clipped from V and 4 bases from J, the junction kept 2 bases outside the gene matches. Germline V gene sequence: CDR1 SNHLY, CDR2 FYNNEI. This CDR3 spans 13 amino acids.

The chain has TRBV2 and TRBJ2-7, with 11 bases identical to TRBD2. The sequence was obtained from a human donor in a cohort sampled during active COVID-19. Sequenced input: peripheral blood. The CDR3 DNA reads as TGTGCCAGCAGGCCTAGCGGGAGGTACGAGCAGTACTTC. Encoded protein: CASRPSGRYEQYF.